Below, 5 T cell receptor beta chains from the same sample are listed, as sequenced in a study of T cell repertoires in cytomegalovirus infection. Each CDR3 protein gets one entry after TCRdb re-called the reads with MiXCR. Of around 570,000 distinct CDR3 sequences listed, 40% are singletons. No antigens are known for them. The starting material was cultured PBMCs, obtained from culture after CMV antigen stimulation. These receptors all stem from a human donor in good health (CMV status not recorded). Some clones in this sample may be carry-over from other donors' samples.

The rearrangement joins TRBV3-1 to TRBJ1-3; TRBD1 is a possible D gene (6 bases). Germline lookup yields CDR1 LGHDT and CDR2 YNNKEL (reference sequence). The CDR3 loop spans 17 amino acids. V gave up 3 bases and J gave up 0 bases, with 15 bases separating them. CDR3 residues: CASSQDLTGYSGNTIYF. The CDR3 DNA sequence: TGTGCCAGCAGCCAGGACCTTACAGGGTACTCTGGAAACACCATATATTTT.

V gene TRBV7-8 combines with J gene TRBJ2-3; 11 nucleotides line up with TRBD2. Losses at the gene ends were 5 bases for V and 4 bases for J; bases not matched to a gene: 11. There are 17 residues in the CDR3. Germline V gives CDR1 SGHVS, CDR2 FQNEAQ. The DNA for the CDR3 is TGTGCCAGCAGCGGGACTAGCGGTTTTCTTATGGCAGATACGCAGTATTTT. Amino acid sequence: CASSGTSGFLMADTQYF.

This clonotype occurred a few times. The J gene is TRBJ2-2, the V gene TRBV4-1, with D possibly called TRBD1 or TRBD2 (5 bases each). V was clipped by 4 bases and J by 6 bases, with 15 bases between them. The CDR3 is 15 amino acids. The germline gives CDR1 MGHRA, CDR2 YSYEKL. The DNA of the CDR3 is TGCGCCAGCAGCCGCCCTCCCCTGGGGGCCGGGGAGCTGTTTTTT. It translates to CASSRPPLGAGELFF.

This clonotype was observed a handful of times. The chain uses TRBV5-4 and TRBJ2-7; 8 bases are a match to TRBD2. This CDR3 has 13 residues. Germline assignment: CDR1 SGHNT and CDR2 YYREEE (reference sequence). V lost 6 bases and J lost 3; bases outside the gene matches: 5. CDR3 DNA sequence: TGTGCCAGCACCCGGGAGGGCGGCTACGAGCAGTACTTC. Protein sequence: CASTREGGYEQYF.

This chain's CDR3 is CAISESVGGTEAFF. The CDR3 DNA reads TGTGCCATCAGTGAGTCGGTGGGGGGCACTGAAGCTTTCTTT. The chain links TRBV10-3 to TRBJ1-1; maybe TRBD1 (5 bases). Germline V gene data show CDR1 as ENHRY and CDR2 as SYGVKD. Trimming left V 0 bases short and J 4 bases short, with 9 bases between. CDR3 size: 14 residues.